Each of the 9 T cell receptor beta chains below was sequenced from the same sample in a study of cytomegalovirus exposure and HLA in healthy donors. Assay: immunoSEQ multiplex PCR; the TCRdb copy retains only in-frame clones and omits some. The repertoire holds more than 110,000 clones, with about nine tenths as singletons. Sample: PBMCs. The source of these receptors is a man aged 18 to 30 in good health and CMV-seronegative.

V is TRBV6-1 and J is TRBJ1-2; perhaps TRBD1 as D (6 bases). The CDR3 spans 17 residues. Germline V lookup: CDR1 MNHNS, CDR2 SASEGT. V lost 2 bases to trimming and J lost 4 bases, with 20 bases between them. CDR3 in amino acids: CASSELRPRMTGYGYTF. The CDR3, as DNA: TGTGCCAGCAGTGAATTAAGACCGCGGATGACAGGCTATGGCTACACCTTC.

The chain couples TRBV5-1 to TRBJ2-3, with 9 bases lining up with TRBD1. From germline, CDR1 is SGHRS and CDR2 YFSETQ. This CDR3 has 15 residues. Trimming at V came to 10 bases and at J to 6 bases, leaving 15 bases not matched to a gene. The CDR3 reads CASNPGQGVPDTQYF. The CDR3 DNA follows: TGCGCCTCCAACCCGGGACAGGGCGTTCCGGATACGCAGTATTTT.

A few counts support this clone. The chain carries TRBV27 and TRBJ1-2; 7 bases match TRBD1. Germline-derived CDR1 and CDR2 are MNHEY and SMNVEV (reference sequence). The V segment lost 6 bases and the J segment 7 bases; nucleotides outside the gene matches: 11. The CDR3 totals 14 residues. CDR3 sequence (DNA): TGTGCCAGCAGCCGTTATCAGGGGGAGGTTGGCTACACCTTC. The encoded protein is CASSRYQGEVGYTF.

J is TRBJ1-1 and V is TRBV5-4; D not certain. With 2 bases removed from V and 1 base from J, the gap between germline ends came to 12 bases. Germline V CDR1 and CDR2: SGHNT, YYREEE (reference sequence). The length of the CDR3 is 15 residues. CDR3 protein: CASSFRGLTNTEAFF. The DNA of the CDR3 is TGTGCCAGCAGCTTCCGGGGTCTCACGAACACTGAAGCTTTCTTT. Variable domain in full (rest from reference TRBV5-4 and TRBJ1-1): ETGVTQSPTHLIKTRGQQVTLRCSSQSGHNTVSWYQQALGQGPQFIFQYYREEENGRGNFPPRFSGLQFPNYSSELNVNALELDDSALYLCASSFRGLTNTEAFFGQGTRLTVV.

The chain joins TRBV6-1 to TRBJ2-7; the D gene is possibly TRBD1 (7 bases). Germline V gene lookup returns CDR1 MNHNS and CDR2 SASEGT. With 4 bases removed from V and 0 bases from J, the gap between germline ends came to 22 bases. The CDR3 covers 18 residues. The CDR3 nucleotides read TGTGCCAGCAGTGTAGGCGTCAGGGGGACTGGGAGCTCCTACGAGCAGTACTTC. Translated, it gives CASSVGVRGTGSSYEQYF.

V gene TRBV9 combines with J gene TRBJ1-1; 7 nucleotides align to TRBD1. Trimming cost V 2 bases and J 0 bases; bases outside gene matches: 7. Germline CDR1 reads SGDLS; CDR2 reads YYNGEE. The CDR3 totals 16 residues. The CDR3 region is CASSVPPQGMNTEAFF. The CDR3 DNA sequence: TGTGCCAGCAGCGTGCCGCCACAGGGGATGAACACTGAAGCTTTCTTT.

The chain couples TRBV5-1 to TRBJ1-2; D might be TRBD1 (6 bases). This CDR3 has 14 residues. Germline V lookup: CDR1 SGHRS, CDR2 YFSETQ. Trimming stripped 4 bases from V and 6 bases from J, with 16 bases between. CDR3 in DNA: TGCGCCAGCAGCGGAGAACAGGGTGTCGATGGCTACACCTTC. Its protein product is CASSGEQGVDGYTF.

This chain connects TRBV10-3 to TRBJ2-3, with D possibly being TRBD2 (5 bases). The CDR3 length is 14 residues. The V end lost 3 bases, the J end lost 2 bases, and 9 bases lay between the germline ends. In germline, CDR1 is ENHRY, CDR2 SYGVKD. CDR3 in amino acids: CAISDGGFTDTQYF. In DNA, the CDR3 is TGTGCCATCAGTGACGGCGGGTTCACAGATACGCAGTATTTT.

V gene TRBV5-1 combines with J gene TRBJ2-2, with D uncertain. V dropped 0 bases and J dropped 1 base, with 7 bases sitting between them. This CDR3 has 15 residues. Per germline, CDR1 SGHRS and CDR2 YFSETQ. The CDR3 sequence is CASSLAEQNTGELFF. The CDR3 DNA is TGCGCCAGCAGCTTGGCCGAGCAGAACACCGGGGAGCTGTTTTTT. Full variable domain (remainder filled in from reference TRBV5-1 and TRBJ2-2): KAGVTQTPRYLIKTRGQQVTLSCSPISGHRSVSWYQQTPGQGLQFLFEYFSETQRNKGNFPGRFSGRQFSNSRSEMNVSTLELGDSALYLCASSLAEQNTGELFFGEGSRLTVL.